The present entry profiles one TCR beta chain with its context. Its target is not known. This specimen belongs to a study of T cells in localized non-small cell lung cancer. Study results and limitations: In the blood, greater T cell density corresponded to longer overall survival. Adjacent lung held a median around 56 of the top 100 tumor clones.

TCRdb's copy holds only in-frame clones and misses some; the assay was immunoSEQ multiplex PCR. The sample lists 25,000 to 30,000 clones; 84% were seen once. The origin of this receptor is a man aged 35 to 69 with stage III lung adenocarcinoma. The sample in question was peripheral blood mononuclear cells, obtained before any cancer treatment.

This chain's CDR3 is CASSPIPSPGELFF. The CDR3 DNA follows: TGTGCCAGCTCTCCTATACCAAGCCCCGGGGAGCTGTTTTTT. The chain employs TRBV18 and TRBJ2-2; D is undetermined. From germline, CDR1 is KGHSH and CDR2 LQKENI. The CDR3 spans 14 residues. V was cut by 6 bases and J by 6 bases, with 14 bases left in between.